This T cell receptor beta chain was captured in a study of T cells after yellow fever vaccination. V lost 6 bases and J lost 5; bases outside the gene matches: 6. Germline V lookup: CDR1 DFQATT, CDR2 SNEGSKA (reference sequence). This CDR3 has 13 amino acids. For this clonotype: Its antigen is unknown.

Overall study results and limits: Reappearance after the booster was seen for most primary-vaccination clones, at roughly 96% CD4 and 75% to 90% CD8.

MiXCR, applied by TCRdb to the 5' RACE reads, yields one record per CDR3 protein. Of about 300,000 distinct CDR3 sequences in the sample, around 6.8% were seen once. The clonotype comes from a man aged 18-30 years who received the YFV17D yellow fever vaccine. The material was PBMCs, obtained more than 35 days after the first yellow fever vaccination. This chain joins TRBV20-1 and TRBJ2-5; TRBD1 aligns across 10 bases. Here the CDR3 DNA reads TGCAGTGCCTTGACAGGGGGCCGGGAGACCCAGTACTTC. It yields the protein CSALTGGRETQYF.